These 10 T cell receptor beta chains were all obtained from the same sample, sequenced in a study of blood T cell repertoires in COVID-19. Sequencing used immunoSEQ multiplex PCR; TCRdb keeps in-frame clones, though not all of them. The sample shows 50,000 to 80,000 clones, 80% to 95% of them seen only once. Sequenced material: peripheral blood. These receptors were collected from a woman of 80 years or more with active COVID-19.

The chain combines TRBV5-1 with TRBJ2-3; D possibly corresponds to TRBD2 (5 bases). V was shortened by 1 base and J by 1 base, with 10 bases between the two germline ends. The CDR3 runs to 15 residues. CDR1 is SGHRS and CDR2 is YFSETQ in the germline V gene. Written as DNA, the CDR3 is TGCGCCAGCAGCTTGCGGGGTATGGGCACAGATACGCAGTATTTT. Residues: CASSLRGMGTDTQYF.

V is TRBV28 and J is TRBJ1-5; 7 positions agree with TRBD1. The CDR3 consists of 14 residues. Germline values: CDR1 MDHEN, CDR2 SYDVKM. V lost 6 bases to trimming and J lost 2 bases; unmatched junction nucleotides: 4. The CDR3 DNA is TGTGCCAGCAGCCCAGGGGGAGGCAATCAGCCCCAGCATTTT. This codes for CASSPGGGNQPQHF.

The CDR3 loop is CASSHDLNTEAFF. DNA of the CDR3: TGTGCCAGCAGCCATGACTTGAACACTGAAGCTTTCTTT. This chain links TRBV4-2 with TRBJ1-1; D unclear. V lost 3 bases and J 0 bases, leaving 5 bases between the germline ends. There are 13 residues in the CDR3. The germline gives CDR1 LGHNA, CDR2 YNFKEQ.

The CDR3 region is CASSQDFAGVGGYTF. CDR3 DNA: TGTGCCAGCAGCCAAGACTTTGCAGGGGTCGGTGGCTACACCTTC. V is TRBV3-1 (or the pseudogene TRBV3-2) and J is TRBJ1-2, with TRBD1 as a possible D gene (6 bases). The V gene's germline CDR1 is LGHDT and CDR2 YNNKEL (reference sequence). V gave up 0 bases and J gave up 7 bases, with 15 bases separating them. The length of the CDR3 is 15 residues.

This sequence joins TRBV15 and TRBJ2-3, with D possibly matching TRBD1 (5 bases). This CDR3 contains 16 residues. V was trimmed by 0 bases and J by 2 bases, leaving 12 bases between them. The V gene's germline CDR1 is LNHNV and CDR2 YYDKDF (reference sequence). The CDR3 bases are TGTGCCACCAGCAGAGATCGACAGCCCGACACAGATACGCAGTATTTT. Translating it yields CATSRDRQPDTDTQYF.

This rearrangement joins TRBV23-1 to TRBJ1-6; 7 bases map to TRBD1. TRBV23-1 is an open reading frame, and its role is uncertain. Trimming took 2 bases from V and 6 from J; bases not matched to a gene: 13. The CDR3 is made up of 18 amino acids. CDR3: CASSQGTVRPVPNSPLHF. The CDR3 bases are TGCGCCAGCAGTCAAGGGACAGTCCGGCCCGTGCCTAATTCACCCCTCCACTTT.

The chain joins TRBV4-2 to TRBJ1-4; the match to TRBD1 covers 8 bases. The CDR3 is 17 residues long. V gave up 3 bases and J gave up 6 bases; unmatched junction bases: 12. The germline CDR1 and CDR2 sequences are LGHNA and YNFKEQ. For the CDR3, the DNA is TGTGCCAGCAGCCACCCCCGAGGGACAGGAGACTATGAAAAACTGTTTTTT. It translates to CASSHPRGTGDYEKLFF.

The rearrangement uses TRBV7-9 and TRBJ2-5, with 11 bases fitting TRBD1. CDR3 size: 16 residues. The ends lost 5 bases at V and 1 base at J; junction bases unmatched: 6. Germline V CDR1 and CDR2: SEHNR, FQNEAQ (reference sequence). The DNA of the CDR3 is TGTGCCAGCAGCACGGGGACAGGGGGGGCCCAAGAGACCCAGTACTTC. This translates into CASSTGTGGAQETQYF. Full variable domain (outside the CDR3, taken from reference TRBV7-9 and TRBJ2-5): DTGVSQNPRHKITKRGQNVTFRCDPISEHNRLYWYRQTLGQGPEFLTYFQNEAQLEKSRLLSDRFSAERPKGSFSTLEIQRTEQGDSAMYLCASSTGTGGAQETQYFGPGTRLLVL.

This clone was counted a single time. The V call is TRBV6-6, the J call TRBJ2-1, with 12 bases aligning to TRBD2. Germline lookup yields CDR1 MNHNY and CDR2 SVGAGI (reference sequence). V gave up 5 bases and J gave up 8 bases; unmatched junction bases: 7. The CDR3 sequence is 15 residues long. CDR3 region: CASSLAGGPEYEQFF. The CDR3 nucleotides are TGTGCCAGCAGTCTAGCGGGAGGGCCTGAGTATGAGCAGTTCTTC.

The V and J genes are TRBV30 and TRBJ2-2; D gene uncertain. The V gene's germline CDR1 is GTSNPN and CDR2 SVGIG (reference sequence). The CDR3 covers 13 residues. Trimming took off 2 bases at V and 0 bases at J, with 4 bases between the two ends. CDR3 sequence: CAWSPSNTGELFF. CDR3 nucleotide sequence: TGTGCCTGGAGTCCCTCGAACACCGGGGAGCTGTTTTTT.